These 27 T cell receptor beta chains originate from one sample sequenced in a study of cytomegalovirus exposure and HLA in healthy donors. PCR involved 60 Vbeta and 13 Jbeta primers. Repertoires were generated with immunoSEQ multiplex PCR, while TCRdb's copy carries only in-frame clones and drops some. Of 100,000 or so clones listed, under 80% are singletons. The sample was PBMCs. The receptor source for this set is a man aged 35-49 years in good health and CMV-seronegative.

As DNA, the CDR3 is TGCGCCAGCATCTCTAAGGGACTCAGCACAGATACGCAGTATTTT. Translated, it gives CASISKGLSTDTQYF. The chain couples TRBV5-1 to TRBJ2-3; the D gene is possibly TRBD2 (6 bases). The germline V and J ends were trimmed by 6 bases and 0 bases, with 14 bases remaining between them. From germline, CDR1 is SGHRS and CDR2 YFSETQ. The CDR3 is 15 amino acids.

The chain carries TRBV6-5 and TRBJ2-3; D unresolved. This CDR3 region has 12 residues. The germline CDR1 and CDR2 sequences are MNHEY and SVGAGI. Trimming cost V 8 bases and J 4 bases, with 10 bases left between them. This chain's CDR3 is CASSNPADTQYF. CDR3 in DNA: TGTGCCAGCTCCAACCCGGCAGATACGCAGTATTTT.

The chain has TRBV4-1 and TRBJ1-2; D gene uncertain. The V and J ends lost 2 bases and 4 bases respectively, with 8 bases between them. Germline-derived CDR1 and CDR2 are MGHRA and YSYEKL. The CDR3 covers 13 residues. CDR3 loop: CASSQSGTYGYTF. DNA of the CDR3: TGCGCCAGCAGCCAATCAGGAACCTATGGCTACACCTTC.

This chain connects TRBV27 to TRBJ2-1; 8 bases fit TRBD2. V gave up 10 bases and J gave up 4 bases; unmatched junction bases: 9. Germline V gives CDR1 MNHEY, CDR2 SMNVEV (reference sequence). The CDR3 sequence is 14 residues long. For the CDR3, the DNA is TGTGCCACAGGGACCGGGGGGGCTTACAATGAGCAGTTCTTC. Its translation is CATGTGGAYNEQFF.

This clone appeared a single time. The V gene is TRBV7-2, the J gene TRBJ2-5, with D perhaps TRBD1 (6 bases). Germline CDR1 reads SGHTA; CDR2 reads FQGNSA. The CDR3 has 15 amino acids. V was clipped by 3 bases and J by 3 bases, with 14 bases between them. For the CDR3, the DNA is TGTGCCAGCAGCTTCCAGGGGTCTGTTGAAGAGACCCAGTACTTC. It encodes CASSFQGSVEETQYF.

In DNA form, the CDR3 reads TGTGCCAGCAGCCAAGGGGCAATTTCCTACAATGAGCAGTTCTTC. It translates to CASSQGAISYNEQFF. The chain links TRBV4-2 to TRBJ2-1; D is uncertain. The CDR3 has 15 amino acids. CDR1 LGHNA and CDR2 YNFKEQ come from the germline V gene. V lost 1 base and J lost 1, with 8 bases in between.

In DNA, the CDR3 is TGTGCCAGCACAGGGAATTGGGACACCGGGGAGCTGTTTTTT. It is translated as CASTGNWDTGELFF. The chain recombines TRBV25-1 with TRBJ2-2; TRBD1 might be the D (5 bases). Looked up from germline, CDR1 is MGHDK and CDR2 is SYGVNS. CDR3 length: 14 residues. V lost 7 bases, J lost 3 bases, and 12 bases lay in between.

The rearrangement links TRBV7-2 to TRBJ2-7; perhaps TRBD2 as D (6 bases). Germline lookup yields CDR1 SGHTA and CDR2 FQGNSA. The CDR3 sequence is 13 residues long. Trimming stripped 3 bases from V and 4 bases from J, with 10 bases between. CDR3 protein: CASSFWRGYEQYV. CDR3 in DNA: TGTGCCAGCAGCTTTTGGCGGGGTTACGAGCAGTACGTC.

CDR3 residues: CASGLNRRYGYTF. DNA for the CDR3: TGTGCCAGCGGCCTGAACCGCCGCTATGGCTACACCTTC. The chain recombines TRBV5-4 with TRBJ1-2; D gene unclear. V dropped 7 bases and J dropped 4 bases, with 14 bases sitting between them. Germline lookup yields CDR1 SGHNT and CDR2 YYREEE (reference sequence). The CDR3 loop spans 13 amino acids.

Concerning this clone itself: The sample has other DNA sequences that encode this CDR3 too. This chain joins TRBV6-5 and TRBJ1-6; weak D call: TRBD1 (6 bases). Germline V gene data show CDR1 as MNHEY and CDR2 as SVGAGI. The V end was cut by 6 bases, the J end by 7 bases, with 13 bases between. CDR3 length equals 14 residues. CDR3 bases: TGTGCCAGCAGGAAGGGGGAACAAAATTCACCCCTCCACTTT. Its protein is CASRKGEQNSPLHF.

With respect to this clone: Sequence at one end of the junction differs from germline and may be a read error. The V and J genes are TRBV7-9 and TRBJ2-3, with 13 bases lining up with TRBD2. The CDR3 loop spans 18 amino acids. CDR1 is SEHNR, CDR2 FQNEAQ, per germline (reference sequence). CDR3 loop: CSSSLPGLAGLITDTQYF. The CDR3 DNA is TGTTCCAGCAGCTTACCGGGACTAGCGGGACTTATCACAGATACGCAGTATTTT.

V and J are TRBV7-2 and TRBJ1-3; D gene uncertain. V dropped 4 bases and J dropped 5 bases, with 9 bases sitting between them. This CDR3 is 13 amino acids long. Germline V lookup: CDR1 SGHTA, CDR2 FQGNSA. CDR3 sequence (DNA): TGTGCCAGCAGCTCCAGGAATAGAAACACCATATATTTT. It specifies CASSSRNRNTIYF.

The gene calls are TRBV2 and TRBJ2-5; 7 positions match TRBD1. Germline-derived CDR1 and CDR2 are SNHLY and FYNNEI. V gave up 6 bases and J gave up 2 bases; unmatched junction bases: 9. The CDR3 is 15 residues long. In DNA form, the CDR3 reads TGTGCCAGCAGAGCATACAGGGGAAATCAAGAGACCCAGTACTTC. Translating it yields CASRAYRGNQETQYF.

A note on this clone: At one end, the junction sequence differs from germline, possibly due to a read error. The J gene is TRBJ1-2, the V gene TRBV7-9; TRBD1 matches 7 bases. The CDR3 spans 14 residues. CDR1 and CDR2 (germline): SEHNR, FQNEAQ (reference sequence). CDR3 in amino acids: CSSSLVQGSHGYTF. The CDR3, as DNA: TGTTCCAGCAGCTTGGTACAGGGGAGTCATGGCTACACCTTC.

The rearrangement joins TRBV5-8 to TRBJ2-6, with D possibly TRBD1 on 5 matching bases. Germline CDR1 and CDR2: SGHTS and YDEGEE. The V end was cut by 4 bases, the J end by 1 base, with 9 bases between. The CDR3 runs to 15 residues. CDR3 DNA: TGTGCCAGCAGCGTCCAGGGTTCTGGGGCCAACGTCCTGACTTTC. Protein sequence: CASSVQGSGANVLTF.

The chain links TRBV5-4 to TRBJ2-5; 8 bases fit TRBD1. The ends lost 0 bases at V and 4 bases at J; junction bases unmatched: 8. This CDR3 is built from 16 residues. CDR1 is SGHNT, CDR2 YYREEE, per germline (reference sequence). The CDR3 DNA reads TGTGCCAGCAGCTTGGCCTGGGACAGGTCTGGAGAGACCCAGTACTTC. Amino acid sequence: CASSLAWDRSGETQYF.

With respect to this clone: The sample contains more than one DNA sequence encoding this CDR3. This chain connects TRBV9 to TRBJ2-5, with D perhaps TRBD2 (6 bases). There are 15 residues in the CDR3. CDR1 is SGDLS, CDR2 YYNGEE, per germline. V lost 4 bases to trimming and J lost 5 bases, with 18 bases between them. CDR3 coding DNA: TGTGCCAGCAGCCCCCCCCGGGGTGGGGGGGAGACCCAGTACTTC. This sequence encodes CASSPPRGGGETQYF.

V gene TRBV19 combines with J gene TRBJ1-3, with TRBD1 as a possible D gene (5 bases). V was cut by 5 bases and J by 8 bases, with 19 bases left in between. From germline, CDR1 is LNHDA and CDR2 SQIVND (reference sequence). This CDR3 contains 15 residues. CDR3 DNA: TGTGCCAGTAGTTCAAGCGCGGCTTGGGGCGACACCATATATTTT. It translates to CASSSSAAWGDTIYF.

The V call is TRBV2, the J call TRBJ1-1, with a tentative D call TRBD1 (5 bases). This CDR3 region has 12 residues. Germline CDR1 reads SNHLY; CDR2 reads FYNNEI. The ends were cut back, 6 bases at V and 2 bases at J, with 7 bases in the middle. CDR3 sequence (DNA): TGTGCCAGCAGGACAGTAAACACTGAAGCTTTCTTT. It yields the protein CASRTVNTEAFF.

V gene TRBV5-5 combines with J gene TRBJ1-2, with TRBD1 matching 7 bases. Germline CDR1 SGHKS, CDR2 YYEKEE (reference sequence). The CDR3 has 15 residues. The ends lost 2 bases at V and 2 bases at J; junction bases unmatched: 6. Written as DNA, the CDR3 is TGTGCCAGCAGCTTAGCCGGGACAGTCAACTATGGCTACACCTTC. Amino acids: CASSLAGTVNYGYTF.

The chain is built from TRBV7-2 and TRBJ2-2, with D possibly being TRBD1 (6 bases). Germline-derived CDR1 and CDR2 are SGHTA and FQGNSA. CDR3 length: 15 residues. The germline V and J ends were trimmed by 5 bases and 1 base, with 11 bases remaining between them. CDR3 bases: TGTGCCAGCAGCGTCAGGACAGAGAACACCGGGGAGCTGTTTTTT. It codes for CASSVRTENTGELFF.

The V and J genes are TRBV29-1 and TRBJ1-2; TRBD1 matches 8 bases. The CDR3 spans 11 residues. Trimming at V came to 7 bases and at J to 6 bases, leaving 4 bases not matched to a gene. Germline lookup yields CDR1 SQVTM and CDR2 ANQGSEA. The CDR3, as DNA: TGCAGCGACCGGACAGGGAATGGCTACACCTTC. It encodes CSDRTGNGYTF. Combining the CDR3 with reference TRBV29-1 and TRBJ1-2 gives the whole variable domain SAVISQKPSRDICQRGTSLTIQCQVDSQVTMMFWYRQQPGQSLTLIATANQGSEATYESGFVIDKFPISRPNLTFSTLTVSNMSPEDSSIYLCSDRTGNGYTFGSGTRLTVV.

The V call is TRBV6-5, the J call TRBJ1-5; 9 bases align to TRBD1. The V gene's germline CDR1 is MNHEY and CDR2 SVGAGI. Trimming cost V 5 bases and J 7 bases; bases outside gene matches: 6. The CDR3 is 14 amino acids. CDR3 coding DNA: TGTGCCAGCAGTCCAGGGACAGGGCGACAGCCCCAGCATTTT. It encodes CASSPGTGRQPQHF.

This clone appeared once. The chain carries TRBV10-1 and TRBJ1-6; a possible D gene is TRBD1 (6 bases). The CDR3 covers 19 residues. V lost 0 bases to trimming and J lost 2 bases, with 17 bases between them. CDR1 is WNHNN and CDR2 is SYGVQD in the germline V gene (reference sequence). The CDR3 nucleotides read TGCGCCAGCAGTGAGTCGATTGAGGGGGTTAGGACCTATAATTCACCCCTCCACTTT. Protein: CASSESIEGVRTYNSPLHF.

Regarding this clone: The junction does not match germline at one end; this may be a read error. This rearrangement joins TRBV19 to TRBJ1-5; D possibly corresponds to TRBD1 (5 bases). Germline V gene sequence: CDR1 LNHDA, CDR2 SQIVND (reference sequence). The CDR3 has 13 residues. CDR3 in amino acids: CASNIQGNQPQHF. The CDR3 bases are TGTGCCAGTAATATACAGGGCAATCAGCCCCAGCATTTT.

J is TRBJ2-5 and V is TRBV4-2; 10 bases align to TRBD2. J gave up 5 bases and V 4 bases, and 7 bases lay outside the gene matches. Looked up from germline, CDR1 is LGHNA and CDR2 is YNFKEQ. This CDR3 has 15 residues. CDR3 region: CASSPLAGGGETQYF. CDR3 nucleotides: TGTGCCAGCAGCCCCTTAGCGGGGGGAGGTGAGACCCAGTACTTC.

The V and J genes are TRBV4-2 and TRBJ2-3; possibly TRBD1 for D (6 bases). The CDR3 loop spans 16 amino acids. CDR1 and CDR2 (germline): LGHNA, YNFKEQ. V lost 2 bases and J 6 bases, leaving 18 bases between the germline ends. CDR3 DNA sequence: TGTGCCAGCAGCCAAAGTTCAGGGGAGAGGTGGGATACGCAGTATTTT. Translated, it gives CASSQSSGERWDTQYF.